These T cell receptor beta chains were read from a single sample in a study of technical replicates of blood from several donors. Measured with immunoSEQ multiplex PCR; TCRdb has only the in-frame clones, and not every one. The table lists 100,000 or so clones, over 95% of them singletons. The source material was T cells isolated from PBMCs. These receptors all come from a human donor in good health. CDR3s include the opening cysteine and the closing phenylalanine or tryptophan. The D gene is left open where the match is weak. A row's size may be missing; if present it is once, few, many or a size class.

clone_size j_call d_call v_call cdr3_nt cdr3_aa
- TRBJ2-7 TRBD1 TRBV28 TGTGCCAGCAGTTACCAGGGGGCGCGTGAGCAGTACTTC CASSYQGAREQYF
- TRBJ2-1 - TRBV13 TGTGCCAGCAGCTTAGGCGGGCAGGGTGCCTACAATGAGCAGTTCTTC CASSLGGQGAYNEQFF
- TRBJ2-7 TRBD2 TRBV9 TGTGCCAGCAGCAATAGCGGGAGGGATCCCTACGAGCAGTACTTC CASSNSGRDPYEQYF
- TRBJ2-1 - TRBV4-1 TGCGCCAGCAGCCAAGAGTACCCAGGTCTTATAGATGAGCAGTTCTTC CASSQEYPGLIDEQFF
- TRBJ2-1 - TRBV9 TGTGCCAGCAGCGCGATATCGGGGTCCTACAATGAGCAGTTCTTC CASSAISGSYNEQFF
- TRBJ2-3 TRBD1 TRBV5-8 TGTGCCAGCAGCCTGCCGACAGGGGGAGCGGTTACGCAGTATTTT CASSLPTGGAVTQYF
- TRBJ2-1 TRBD2 TRBV9 TGTGCCAGCAGCTTTCTGACTAGCGGGGACTACAATGAGCAGTTCTTC CASSFLTSGDYNEQFF
- TRBJ2-2 - TRBV14 TGTGCCAGCAGGCGGAGTCGGAACACCGGGGAGCTGTTTTTT CASRRSRNTGELFF
- TRBJ1-2 - TRBV11-3 TGTGCCAGCAGCCTCCTTGAGGGCTATGGCTACACCTTC CASSLLEGYGYTF
- TRBJ2-7 - TRBV28 TGTGCCAGCAGTTTCCCGAGGGCGCTAGCATCCTACGAGCAGTACTTC CASSFPRALASYEQYF
few TRBJ1-1 - TRBV15 TGTGCCACCAGCAGAGATTGGGAGTTAGAAGCTTTCTTT CATSRDWELEAFF
- TRBJ1-5 TRBD1 TRBV18 TGTGCCAGCTCAACGACAGGGCTTAGCAATCAGCCCCAGCATTTT CASSTTGLSNQPQHF
- TRBJ2-3 - TRBV19 TGTGCCAGTAGTATAGATCGGGCGGGAATGCAGTATTTT CASSIDRAGMQYF
once TRBJ1-5 - TRBV6-5 TGTGCCAGCAGACAGTATAGCAATCAGCCCCAGCATTTT CASRQYSNQPQHF
- TRBJ1-6 TRBD1 TRBV4-1 TGCGCCAGCAGCCAAAACCCGGGACAGTTAAATTCACCCCTCCACTTT CASSQNPGQLNSPLHF
- TRBJ2-7 TRBD1 TRBV6-5 TGTGCCAGCAGGAAGGGACAGGGGTACGAGCAGTACTTC CASRKGQGYEQYF
- TRBJ2-3 - TRBV5-6 TGTGCCAGCAGCGCCGCGACTAGCACAGATACGCAGTATTTT CASSAATSTDTQYF
- TRBJ2-3 - TRBV28 TGTGCCAGCAGTTTCGACCTAGAGACTAGCACAGATACGCAGTATTTT CASSFDLETSTDTQYF
- TRBJ1-1 TRBD1 TRBV19 TGTGCCAGTTACGGAACAGGGGGCTTAATGTCGATTCCGGTCACTGAAGCTTTCTTT CASYGTGGLMSIPVTEAFF
- TRBJ2-7 - TRBV10-2 TGCGCCAGCAGTGATACAGGGAGAGGTGTCACCTATGGGATTGAGGGCCGCAACTTC CASSDTGRGVTYGIEGRNF
- TRBJ1-2 TRBD1 TRBV12-5 TGTGCTAGTGGTCCGCGGGACAGCTTCTATGGCTACACCTTC CASGPRDSFYGYTF
- TRBJ1-1 TRBD1 TRBV28 TGTGCCAGCAGTTTATCAGGGGGTTCCCCTGAAGCTTTCTTT CASSLSGGSPEAFF
- TRBJ2-2 TRBD2 TRBV6-1 TGTGCCAGCAGTGACCCTAGCGGGAGGTTCGTAACCGGGGAGCTGTTTTTT CASSDPSGRFVTGELFF
- TRBJ1-1 - TRBV4-1 TGCGCCAGCAGCCACCCCGGGGAAGGAGCTTTCTTT CASSHPGEGAFF
- TRBJ1-5 - TRBV19 TGTGCCAGTAGTGCTGAGGGGAGGTATCCGCCCCAGCATTTT CASSAEGRYPPQHF
once TRBJ1-1 - TRBV6-6 TGTGCCAGCAGTCACGGGGGGGTGAACACTGAAGCTTTCTTT CASSHGGVNTEAFF
- TRBJ1-1 - TRBV30 TGTGCCTGGAGTGTATCGGGGGGTTTCGAAGCTTTCTTT CAWSVSGGFEAFF
- TRBJ1-5 - TRBV7-9 TGTGCCAGCAGCTTACCGGGGAATCAGCCCCAGCATTTT CASSLPGNQPQHF
- TRBJ2-3 TRBD2 TRBV11-1 TGTGCCAGCAGCTTACAAGCGGGGGGAGATACGCAGTATTTT CASSLQAGGDTQYF
- TRBJ2-7 TRBD2 TRBV27 TGTGCCAGCAGTTTAGGTGCGGCGGGAGGTTACTACGAGCAGTACTTC CASSLGAAGGYYEQYF
- TRBJ2-2 TRBD1 TRBV11-2 TGTGCCAGCAGTTGGGACAGGGGGGCGAGGGCCAAGAACACCGGGGAGCTGTTTTTT CASSWDRGARAKNTGELFF
- TRBJ1-1 - TRBV6-4 TGTGCCAGCAGCAGGGGACTGAACACTGAAGCTTTCTTT CASSRGLNTEAFF
- TRBJ1-1 - TRBV28 TGTGCCAGCAGTGTAGGAGGGGTCGAGAACACTGAAGCTTTCTTT CASSVGGVENTEAFF
- TRBJ2-1 TRBD2 TRBV6-1 TGTGCCAGCAGTACCCGGACTAGCGGTTACAATGAGCAGTTCTTC CASSTRTSGYNEQFF